This TCR beta chain was profiled in a study of T cells after yellow fever vaccination. Study context: Low-cell-number fractions underwent preparation using SMART-Seq v4 Ultra Low Input. Regarding the study as a whole: A minor fraction of clonotypes spanned both CD4 and CD8 compartments. Post-booster reappearance was seen for most primary-vaccination clones (roughly 97% CD4, 85% to 90% CD8).

CDR1 SGHDT and CDR2 YYEEEE come from the germline V gene. The CDR3 is 14 amino acids. V lost 4 bases, J lost 8 bases, and 8 bases stayed unmatched. By 5'RACE template switching, TCR cDNA was produced, with a universal primer site and UMIs added in the process. Via MiXCR, TCRdb re-called the 5' RACE reads, giving one row per CDR3 protein. The table has about 320,000 distinct CDR3 sequences, about 10% seen once. In this sample, this clonotype turned up many times. The antigen is undetermined. The chain is built from TRBV5-6 and TRBJ1-4; 7 bases line up with TRBD1. This sample comprised CD4+ T cells sorted from PBMCs, obtained 45 days after the yellow fever booster vaccination. The TCR was taken from a man aged 18 to 29 who received the YFV17D yellow fever vaccine. CDR3 coding DNA: TGTGCCAGCAGCCCGACAGGGTTTGCAGAAAAACTGTTTTTT. This codes for CASSPTGFAEKLFF.